The 17 T cell receptor beta chains below come from one sample, sequenced in a study of T cells in Graves' hyperthyroidism and ophthalmopathy. TCR beta CDR3 regions were amplified from RNA. The HTBI primer set served for first-round RT-PCR of the TCR CDR3. Each CDR3 protein gets one entry after TCRdb re-called the multiplex PCR reads with MiXCR. This table holds more than 150,000 distinct CDR3 sequences, about 17% found once. Sequencing used blood. These receptors were taken from a woman aged 50 to 60 with Graves' hyperthyroidism.

As regards this clonotype: This may come from a read error, since a much larger clone is one base off. The V gene is TRBV5-6, the J gene TRBJ2-1, with a tentative D call TRBD1 (5 bases). The germline V gene has CDR1 SGHDT and CDR2 YYEEEE. The CDR3 consists of 15 residues. Trimming took off 3 bases at V and 8 bases at J, with 18 bases between the two ends. The CDR3 loop reads CASSWGSQAHDEQFF. The CDR3 DNA reads as TGTGCCAGCAGCTGGGGCTCACAAGCACACGATGAGCAGTTCTTC.

The chain employs TRBV5-6 and TRBJ1-2; the match to TRBD1 covers 8 bases. The V gene's germline CDR1 is SGHDT and CDR2 YYEEEE. The CDR3 loop spans 15 amino acids. The V segment lost 4 bases and the J segment 4 bases; nucleotides outside the gene matches: 9. As DNA, the CDR3 is TGTGCCAGCAGCCACAGGGGGTCCGAGGGCTATGGCTACACCTTC. It yields the protein CASSHRGSEGYGYTF.

The chain joins TRBV7-9 to TRBJ2-3; 8 positions agree with TRBD2. CDR1 and CDR2 (germline): SEHNR, FQNEAQ (reference sequence). J was trimmed by 6 bases and V by 5 bases; bases with no gene match: 10. This CDR3 is built from 15 residues. The CDR3 DNA reads as TGTGCCAGCAGCCGAAGGAGCGGGAGCATCGATACGCAGTATTTT. Translated, it gives CASSRRSGSIDTQYF.

This clonotype has at least ten counts. The rearrangement joins TRBV27 to TRBJ1-2, with D tentatively TRBD1 (5 bases). CDR1 is MNHEY, CDR2 SMNVEV, per germline (reference sequence). V was cut by 5 bases and J by 3 bases, with 16 bases left in between. The CDR3 totals 15 residues. In DNA form, the CDR3 reads TGTGCCAGCAGTCCTTGGATGGCGGGGGACTATGGCTACACCTTC. This encodes CASSPWMAGDYGYTF.

The table lists this clonotype with many counts. The J gene is TRBJ2-7, the V gene TRBV7-2; D call uncertain. The length of the CDR3 is 13 residues. V gave up 5 bases and J gave up 3 bases, with 11 bases separating them. Germline assignment: CDR1 SGHTA and CDR2 FQGNSA. As DNA, the CDR3 is TGTGCCAGCAGCCAATTCGAGAGCTACGAGCAGTACTTC. Its protein is CASSQFESYEQYF.

V is TRBV12-3 or TRBV12-4 and J is TRBJ2-5; TRBD2 matches 8 bases. The CDR3 has 14 residues. V lost 2 bases and J lost 3; bases outside the gene matches: 2. The CDR3 nucleotides read TGTGCCAGCAGTTTACGGCGGGAGGAAGAGACCCAGTACTTC. Its translation: CASSLRREEETQYF.

There are many counts of this clonotype. This chain links TRBV6-1 with TRBJ2-1; tentatively, D is TRBD1 (5 bases). Trimming pared 2 bases from V and 6 bases from J, leaving 17 bases between. CDR3 length: 16 amino acids. CDR1 is MNHNS and CDR2 is SASEGT in the germline V gene. CDR3 region: CASSETGSYLSNEQFF. The CDR3 DNA is TGTGCCAGCAGTGAAACAGGATCCTACCTAAGCAATGAGCAGTTCTTC.

This clonotype showed up just a few times. CDR3 nucleotide sequence: TGTGCCAGCTCACCACAGGGGGCTAGCACTGAAGCTTTCTTT. Translating gives CASSPQGASTEAFF. The genes are TRBV18 and TRBJ1-1; 7 bases align to TRBD1. Unmatched junction bases numbered 3, after V lost 1 base and J lost 4 bases. Germline loops: CDR1 KGHSH, CDR2 LQKENI. This CDR3 has 14 residues. Together with reference TRBV18 and TRBJ1-1, the CDR3 gives the full variable domain: NAGVMQNPRHLVRRRGQEARLRCSPMKGHSHVYWYRQLPEEGLKFMVYLQKENIIDESGMPKERFSAEFPKEGPSILRIQQVVRGDSAAYFCASSPQGASTEAFFGQGTRLTVV.

This clonotype showed up many times. The chain combines TRBV5-1 with TRBJ1-1, with D maybe TRBD1 (5 bases). In germline, CDR1 is SGHRS, CDR2 YFSETQ. Trimming pared 0 bases from V and 4 bases from J, leaving 13 bases between. This CDR3 region has 15 residues. The CDR3 DNA follows: TGCGCCAGCAGCTTGGCCAGCCGGGGGGGCACTGAAGCTTTCTTT. This encodes CASSLASRGGTEAFF.

This clonotype was picked up many times. This chain connects TRBV9 to TRBJ2-5; 7 bases map to TRBD2. From germline, CDR1 is SGDLS and CDR2 YYNGEE. The CDR3 is 15 amino acids. The ends lost 4 bases at V and 4 bases at J; junction bases unmatched: 10. The CDR3 loop reads CASSWGTGGGETQYF. CDR3 DNA: TGTGCCAGCAGCTGGGGGACTGGCGGGGGAGAGACCCAGTACTTC.

At least ten counts were recorded for this clonotype. The chain joins TRBV18 to TRBJ1-6; the match to TRBD1 covers 10 bases. V dropped 0 bases and J dropped 7; count of bases not matched to a gene: 0. The CDR3 length is 15 residues. Germline lookup yields CDR1 KGHSH and CDR2 LQKENI. The CDR3 bases are TGTGCCAGCTCACCACCGGACAGGGGGAATTCACCCCTCCACTTT. Translation: CASSPPDRGNSPLHF.

This clonotype was observed a handful of times. Written as DNA, the CDR3 is TGTGCCAGCAGCTTAGCGCAAGGGTATCCAGATACGCAGTATTTT. Protein product: CASSLAQGYPDTQYF. The chain joins TRBV7-9 to TRBJ2-3; D unclear. The CDR3 spans 15 residues. Looked up from germline, CDR1 is SEHNR and CDR2 is FQNEAQ (reference sequence). Between the trimmed V and J ends, which lost 0 bases and 4 bases, there was a span of 11 bases.

The chain combines TRBV20-1 with TRBJ1-1; D unclear. V shed 3 bases and J shed 3 bases, with 14 bases lying between them. The CDR3 consists of 14 residues. In germline, CDR1 is DFQATT, CDR2 SNEGSKA (reference sequence). CDR3 amino acids: CSASGSWRDTEAFF. The CDR3 coding sequence is TGCAGTGCTAGTGGCTCGTGGCGGGACACTGAAGCTTTCTTT.

J is TRBJ2-5 and V is TRBV5-5; 12 bases map to TRBD2. The germline gives CDR1 SGHKS, CDR2 YYEKEE (reference sequence). The CDR3 runs to 18 residues. The trim removed 0 bases at V and 1 base at J, leaving 7 bases unmatched. The CDR3 coding sequence is TGTGCCAGCAGCTTGGGGGGTTGGGGACTAGCGGGCCAAGAGACCCAGTACTTC. It yields the protein CASSLGGWGLAGQETQYF.

This chain connects TRBV9 to TRBJ2-2; tentatively, D is TRBD1 (6 bases). The CDR3 runs to 15 residues. CDR1 is SGDLS and CDR2 is YYNGEE in the germline V gene. V was trimmed by 2 bases and J by 0 bases, leaving 8 bases between them. The CDR3 sequence is CASSVGHSNTGELFF. CDR3 sequence (DNA): TGTGCCAGCAGCGTGGGACACTCGAACACCGGGGAGCTGTTTTTT.

Many counts were recorded for this clonotype. V and J are TRBV15 and TRBJ2-1; D call uncertain. Per germline, CDR1 LNHNV and CDR2 YYDKDF (reference sequence). The germline V and J ends were trimmed by 1 base and 9 bases, with 22 bases remaining between them. CDR3 length equals 17 residues. CDR3 bases: TGTGCCACCAGCAGAGGAGGTACGGCGGTAACGATGACTGAGCAGTTCTTC. Amino acids: CATSRGGTAVTMTEQFF.

This chain uses TRBV9 with TRBJ2-3; D perhaps matches TRBD1 (5 bases). Germline CDR1 reads SGDLS; CDR2 reads YYNGEE. The ends were cut back, 10 bases at V and 5 bases at J, with 14 bases in the middle. This CDR3 has 12 amino acids. The DNA for the CDR3 is TGTGCCGCCCGACTTAGGGGAGATACGCAGTATTTT. Translating it yields CAARLRGDTQYF. Full variable domain (missing parts from reference TRBV9 and TRBJ2-3): DSGVTQTPKHLITATGQRVTLRCSPRSGDLSVYWYQQSLDQGLQFLIQYYNGEERAKGNILERFSAQQFPDLHSELNLSSLELGDSALYFCAARLRGDTQYFGPGTRLTVL.